A single sample gave rise to the 5 T cell receptor beta chains below, sequenced in a study of CD8 T cells in ankylosing spondylitis. TCRdb reprocessed the 5' RACE reads via MiXCR and lists one record per CDR3 protein. The table lists roughly 190,000 distinct CDR3 sequences, 10% to 15% of them singletons, with 16% in the top ten. Sample: blood, either unsorted or a sorted T cell fraction (not recorded which). The receptors shown here come from a male donor with ankylosing spondylitis or in good health (not recorded which).

The V call is TRBV27, the J call TRBJ2-7; D call uncertain. The V gene's germline CDR1 is MNHEY and CDR2 SMNVEV (reference sequence). The V and J ends lost 3 bases and 3 bases respectively, with 12 bases between them. The length of the CDR3 is 14 residues. The CDR3 DNA reads as TGTGCCAGCAGTTTGCAGGTTTGGGGCTACGAGCAGTACTTC. Its protein product is CASSLQVWGYEQYF.

V and J are TRBV5-1 and TRBJ2-5, with a tentative D call TRBD2 (7 bases). The CDR3 contains 16 residues. Germline V gene sequence: CDR1 SGHRS, CDR2 YFSETQ. V lost 4 bases and J 0 bases, leaving 16 bases between the germline ends. The CDR3 loop is CASSGGEGQYQETQYF. In DNA form, the CDR3 reads TGCGCCAGCAGCGGGGGGGAAGGACAGTACCAAGAGACCCAGTACTTC. Combining the CDR3 with reference TRBV5-1 and TRBJ2-5 gives the whole variable domain KAGVTQTPRYLIKTRGQQVTLSCSPISGHRSVSWYQQTPGQGLQFLFEYFSETQRNKGNFPGRFSGRQFSNSRSEMNVSTLELGDSALYLCASSGGEGQYQETQYFGPGTRLLVL.

The chain combines TRBV27 with TRBJ2-1; 14 bases agree with TRBD2. CDR1 is MNHEY, CDR2 SMNVEV, per germline (reference sequence). Trimming took 3 bases from V and 6 from J; bases not matched to a gene: 1. The CDR3 sequence is 15 residues long. The CDR3 reads CASSFGTSGSNEQFF. The CDR3 nucleotides are TGTGCCAGCAGTTTCGGGACTAGCGGGAGCAATGAGCAGTTCTTC.

This clonotype was counted a few times. The V call is TRBV10-2, the J call TRBJ2-7, with D maybe TRBD1 (6 bases). The V end lost 8 bases, the J end lost 2 bases, and 16 bases lay between the germline ends. CDR1 WSHSY and CDR2 SAAADI come from the germline V gene. The CDR3 is 14 residues long. The CDR3 is CASGGGDDPYEQYF. In DNA, the CDR3 is TGCGCCAGCGGGGGCGGTGATGATCCCTACGAGCAGTACTTC.

V usage is TRBV2 and J usage is TRBJ2-1; unclear D gene. This CDR3 spans 14 amino acids. Trimming took off 7 bases at V and 7 bases at J, with 17 bases between the two ends. CDR1 is SNHLY, CDR2 FYNNEI, per germline. The CDR3 protein is CASMGPPSPNEQFF. CDR3 DNA sequence: TGTGCCAGCATGGGTCCTCCCAGTCCAAATGAGCAGTTCTTC.